Listed below are T cell receptor beta chains from one sample, sequenced in a study of blood T cell repertoires in COVID-19. Sequencing was performed with immunoSEQ multiplex PCR; in TCRdb, only in-frame clones are kept and a portion is missing. This table has a few hundred thousand clones, 90% appearing once. Material: PBMCs or T cells enriched from blood (not recorded which). Receptors originate from a young man who had recovered from COVID-19. The conserved cysteine and the conserved F or W are not part of the CDR3 here.

cdr3_aa j_call v_call
ASSQLQAATGDIQY TRBJ2-4 TRBV4-2
ASSQTRSNQPQH TRBJ1-5 TRBV3-1/TRBV3-2
ATSTLSGYT TRBJ1-2 TRBV24-1
SVVRGNGNTEAF TRBJ1-1 TRBV29-1
ASSWGDRDRGSAF TRBJ1-1 TRBV5-1
ASSVGVGEETQY TRBJ2-5 TRBV9
ASSRDSLYGYT TRBJ1-2 TRBV13
ASSSYRDIGTEAF TRBJ1-1 TRBV7-9
ASSPPGWSSYNEQF TRBJ2-1 TRBV28
ASSLGGMNTGELF TRBJ2-2 TRBV5-1
ASSISETQY TRBJ2-5 TRBV12-3/TRBV12-4
ASSWQRYGYT TRBJ1-2 TRBV5-4
AISENSVLGGYT TRBJ1-2 TRBV10-3
ASSFRGGNEKLF TRBJ1-4 TRBV5-1
AWKQGTEAF TRBJ1-1 TRBV30
ASSPISGGSYEQY TRBJ2-7 TRBV18
ASSETGIAQPQH TRBJ1-5 TRBV25-1
ASSQQGNYGYT TRBJ1-2 TRBV4-2
AISPAGGPNEQF TRBJ2-1 TRBV10-3
ASRPGLTPPEQF TRBJ2-1 TRBV5-1
AISESVGGETQY TRBJ2-5 TRBV10-3
ASSLTGTGRETQY TRBJ2-5 TRBV7-3
ASSLGTAYYGYT TRBJ1-2 TRBV28
ASSLELAGADTQY TRBJ2-3 TRBV5-1
ASSLQGGPYNSPLH TRBJ1-6 TRBV27
ASSQGTIGGNEQF TRBJ2-1 TRBV4-1
ATSRRGQAVSGNTIY TRBJ1-3 TRBV15
ASSQGNSVL TRBJ2-3 TRBV3-1/TRBV3-2
ASSERQGNSPLH TRBJ1-6 TRBV2
ASSLASGIQETQY TRBJ2-5 TRBV5-6
ASSYRARGGNTIY TRBJ1-3 TRBV6-5
ASREPGQGNRDGPGNTIY TRBJ1-3 TRBV13